The rows below give T cell receptor beta chains drawn from one sample of a study of cytomegalovirus exposure and HLA in healthy donors. Repertoires were generated with immunoSEQ multiplex PCR, while TCRdb's copy carries only in-frame clones and drops some. The sample includes 100,000 to 150,000 clones, around 73% of them seen just once. Material for sequencing was PBMCs. The receptors originated from a man in his 60s in good health and CMV-seropositive. Both conserved end residues are part of each CDR3. D genes are given only for firm matches. Size is stated for part of the rows, as once, few or many counts, or as a class when the clone is expanded.

.,TRBJ1-4,TRBV18,.,TGTGCCAGCTCACCAACTCGGGGGGCGAACGAAAAACTGTTTTTT,CASSPTRGANEKLFF
TRBD1,TRBJ2-1,TRBV6-1,.,TGTGCCGGAGAGAAGACAGGGGCCAATTACAATGAGCAGTTCTTC,CAGEKTGANYNEQFF
.,TRBJ1-3,TRBV7-2,.,TGTGCCAGCAGCTTAGGGTATGGGGACAACTCTGGAAACACCATATATTTT,CASSLGYGDNSGNTIYF
.,TRBJ2-5,TRBV7-9,.,TGTGCCAGCAGGAGGGACACAGGGAAAGAGACCCAGTACTTC,CASRRDTGKETQYF
.,TRBJ2-7,TRBV5-1,few,TGCGCCAGCAGCTTGTGGGGGCAGGGACCAAGTTACGAGCAGTACTTC,CASSLWGQGPSYEQYF
.,TRBJ1-1,TRBV29-1,.,TGCAGCGTCCCAGGGATGAACACTGAAGCTTTCTTT,CSVPGMNTEAFF
TRBD1,TRBJ2-2,TRBV19,.,TGTGCCAGTAGGCGCGGGACAGGGGACACCGGGGAGCTGTTTTTT,CASRRGTGDTGELFF
TRBD2,TRBJ2-7,TRBV4-1,.,TGCGCCAGCAGCCAGCTAGCGGGGGCCTACGAGCAGTACTTC,CASSQLAGAYEQYF
TRBD1,TRBJ1-1,TRBV5-6,.,TGTGCCAGCAGCTTGGCAGGGGGCTTTTATACTGAAGCTTTCTTT,CASSLAGGFYTEAFF
TRBD1,TRBJ1-2,TRBV30,.,TGTGCCTGGTGGACAGGATCTAACTATGGCTACACCTTC,CAWWTGSNYGYTF
.,TRBJ1-2,TRBV29-1,once,TGCAGCGTTGAATTGGGGGCTGGTCGTGGCTACACCTTC,CSVELGAGRGYTF
TRBD1,TRBJ2-7,TRBV7-9,.,TGTGCCAGCATTGGGACAGTGGGCCACGAGCAGTACTTC,CASIGTVGHEQYF
.,TRBJ2-7,TRBV19,.,TGTGCCAGTGGGCGGGGAGGCTACGAGCAGTACTTC,CASGRGGYEQYF
TRBD2,TRBJ2-7,TRBV28,.,TGTGCCAGCAGTTCCCTGACTAGCGGGAGTTCCTACGAGCAGTACTTC,CASSSLTSGSSYEQYF
TRBD1,TRBJ2-1,TRBV7-2,.,TGTGCCAGCAGCTACTACAGGGGCAGGAATGAGCAGTTCTTC,CASSYYRGRNEQFF
.,TRBJ1-1,TRBV7-9,few,TGTGCCAGCAGCCTTCCCGGGCGGGGATTCACTGAAGCTTTCTTT,CASSLPGRGFTEAFF
.,TRBJ1-5,TRBV27,.,TGTGCCAGCAGTTTCGGGGGGAGGCAGCCCCAGCATTTT,CASSFGGRQPQHF
.,TRBJ2-7,TRBV18,.,TGTGCCAGCTCACTCCTCCTCTACGAGCAGTACTTC,CASSLLLYEQYF
TRBD2,TRBJ2-1,TRBV6-1,.,TGTGCCAGCAGTTCGCGGGGGGCCGGCTACAATGAGCAGTTCTTC,CASSSRGAGYNEQFF
TRBD1,TRBJ1-2,TRBV9,few,TGTGCCAGCAGCGCGACAGGGGGTGGCTACACCTTC,CASSATGGGYTF
.,TRBJ2-3,TRBV5-1,.,TGCGCCAGCAGCTTGGGAGAGATAACAGATACGCAGTATTTT,CASSLGEITDTQYF
.,TRBJ2-5,TRBV5-6,.,TGTGCCAGCAGCTTGGCCTCCTTAGAGACCCAGTACTTC,CASSLASLETQYF
.,TRBJ1-5,TRBV6-4,.,TGTGCCAGCAGTAAGGGCGGGGGAATTAATCAGCCCCAGCATTTT,CASSKGGGINQPQHF
.,TRBJ2-1,TRBV5-1,.,TGCGCCAGCAGCTTGGCCCTAGCAGACAATGAGCAGTTCTTC,CASSLALADNEQFF
TRBD2,TRBJ2-3,TRBV7-7,once,TGTGCTAGCAGCCTGGGTCCGGGACTAGTGACAGATACGCAGTATTTT,CASSLGPGLVTDTQYF
.,TRBJ1-6,TRBV27,.,TGTGCCAGTAACAGGGCAACCGGGGTAGATAATTCACCCCTCCACTTT,CASNRATGVDNSPLHF
TRBD2,TRBJ2-3,TRBV10-3,medium-sized,TGTGCCATCAGCCTGTCGACTAGCGAAACAGATACGCAGTATTTT,CAISLSTSETDTQYF
.,TRBJ2-3,TRBV2,.,TGTGCCACCGCGCTGTCCTCAGATACGCAGTATTTT,CATALSSDTQYF
TRBD1,TRBJ2-7,TRBV6-6,.,TGTGCCAGCAGTCACCGGGACAGCTACGAGCAGTACTTC,CASSHRDSYEQYF
.,TRBJ2-7,TRBV2,few,TGTGCCAGCAGTGGCAGCTACGAGCAGTACTTC,CASSGSYEQYF
TRBD1,TRBJ1-5,TRBV19,few,TGTGCCAGTAGCGACAGGGAACTAGCGCATTTT,CASSDRELAHF